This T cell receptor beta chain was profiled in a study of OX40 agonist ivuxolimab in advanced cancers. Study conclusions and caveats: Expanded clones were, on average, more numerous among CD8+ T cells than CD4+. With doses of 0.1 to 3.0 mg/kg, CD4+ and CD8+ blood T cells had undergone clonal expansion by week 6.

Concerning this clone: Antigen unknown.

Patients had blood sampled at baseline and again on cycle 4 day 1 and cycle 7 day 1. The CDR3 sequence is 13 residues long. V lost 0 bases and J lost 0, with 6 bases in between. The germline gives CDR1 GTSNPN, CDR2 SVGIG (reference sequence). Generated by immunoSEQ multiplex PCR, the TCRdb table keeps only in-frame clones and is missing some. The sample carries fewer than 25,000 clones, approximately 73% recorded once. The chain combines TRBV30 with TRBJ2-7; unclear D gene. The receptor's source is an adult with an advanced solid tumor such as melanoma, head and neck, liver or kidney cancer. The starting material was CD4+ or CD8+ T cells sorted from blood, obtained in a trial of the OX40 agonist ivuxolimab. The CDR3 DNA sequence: TGTGCCTGGAGTGTAGGAAGCTCCTACGAGCAGTACTTC. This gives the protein CAWSVGSSYEQYF.